These 17 T cell receptor beta chains share one sample of origin, sequenced in a study of response to subunit inactivated influenza vaccine. One entry per CDR3 protein, called by TCRdb with MiXCR from the RT-PCR reads. This sample has approximately 480,000 distinct CDR3 sequences, with approximately 9.9% found just once. The sample consisted of PBMCs from blood, taken roughly 45 days after vaccination. Every receptor here comes from a man in his fifties who received an inactivated influenza vaccine.

The chain couples TRBV20-1 to TRBJ2-2, with D unresolved. CDR1 DFQATT and CDR2 SNEGSKA come from the germline V gene (reference sequence). There are 12 residues in the CDR3. The V and J ends lost 0 bases and 10 bases respectively, with 9 bases between them. CDR3 residues: CSARDGRSELFF. CDR3 sequence (DNA): TGCAGTGCTAGAGATGGTAGATCGGAGCTGTTTTTT.

The chain couples TRBV6-2 or TRBV6-3 to TRBJ2-5, with no clear D. Between the trimmed V and J ends, which lost 4 bases and 5 bases, there was a span of 14 bases. The germline gives CDR1 MNHEY, CDR2 SVGEGT. The CDR3 is 14 amino acids. As DNA, the CDR3 is TGTGCCAGCAGTTCCTGGCTGGCCCAGGAGACCCAGTACTTC. This sequence encodes CASSSWLAQETQYF.

The chain is built from TRBV28 and TRBJ2-3; TRBD1 matches 8 bases. The germline gives CDR1 MDHEN, CDR2 SYDVKM. The CDR3 extends over 16 amino acids. Losses at the gene ends were 0 bases for V and 4 bases for J; bases not matched to a gene: 6. The CDR3 sequence is CASSLWRQGFSDTQYF. DNA for the CDR3: TGTGCCAGCAGTTTATGGCGACAGGGGTTTTCAGATACGCAGTATTTT. The whole variable domain, remainder taken from reference TRBV28 and TRBJ2-3, is DVKVTQSSRYLVKRTGEKVFLECVQDMDHENMFWYRQDPGLGLRLIYFSYDVKMKEKGDIPEGYSVSREKKERFSLILESASTNQTSMYLCASSLWRQGFSDTQYFGPGTRLTVL.

This rearrangement joins TRBV6-1 to TRBJ1-1; D call uncertain. Trimming stripped 5 bases from V and 6 bases from J, with 16 bases between. The CDR3 totals 14 residues. Germline loops: CDR1 MNHNS, CDR2 SASEGT. The CDR3: CASSKTGGSPEAFF. The CDR3, as DNA: TGTGCCAGCAGTAAAACGGGCGGGTCTCCTGAAGCTTTCTTT.

Only a few counts were recorded for this clonotype. Given a much more abundant clone one base away, this may be a read error. This rearrangement joins TRBV21-1 to TRBJ2-7; no DNA check was done on the table's D call, TRBD1. TRBV21-1 is termed a pseudogene. The length of the CDR3 is 15 residues. CDR3 DNA: TGTGTCTCCGTCCGGGGAATGGGGGGGCGAAACGAGCAGTACTTC. It yields the protein CVSVRGMGGRNEQYF.

This clonotype appeared a few times. The chain has TRBV7-3 and TRBJ2-2, with 7 bases that match TRBD2. Unmatched junction bases numbered 0, after V lost 4 bases and J lost 4 bases. The CDR3 has 13 amino acids. Per the germline V gene, CDR1 is SGHTA and CDR2 is FQGTGA. The CDR3 is CASSWGGTGELFF. Here the CDR3 DNA reads TGTGCCAGCAGCTGGGGGGGCACCGGGGAGCTGTTTTTT. The complete variable domain, with remaining parts taken from reference TRBV7-3 and TRBJ2-2, reads GAGVSQTPSNKVTEKGKYVELRCDPISGHTALYWYRQSLGQGPEFLIYFQGTGAADDSGLPNDRFFAVRPEGSVSTLKIQRTERGDSAVYLCASSWGGTGELFFGEGSRLTVL.

V and J are TRBV29-1 and TRBJ1-4; no firm D call. The CDR3 runs 15 residues. Trimming removed 4 bases from V and 1 base from J, with 13 bases in between. Germline-derived CDR1 and CDR2 are SQVTM and ANQGSEA. CDR3 in amino acids: CSVVGLGVTNEKLFF. CDR3 nucleotides: TGCAGCGTTGTCGGGTTAGGCGTAACTAATGAAAAACTGTTTTTT.

The chain combines TRBV5-5 with TRBJ1-2; D is uncertain. CDR1 SGHKS and CDR2 YYEKEE come from the germline V gene (reference sequence). CDR3 length equals 12 residues. V lost 3 bases and J lost 7, with 10 bases in between. The CDR3 region is CASSYDQVGYTF. CDR3 bases: TGTGCCAGCAGCTATGATCAAGTTGGCTACACCTTC. Complete variable domain (other parts from reference TRBV5-5 and TRBJ1-2): DAGVTQSPTHLIKTRGQQVTLRCSPISGHKSVSWYQQVLGQGPQFIFQYYEKEERGRGNFPDRFSARQFPNYSSELNVNALLLGDSALYLCASSYDQVGYTFGSGTRLTVV.

This clonotype was recorded at least ten times. The rearrangement joins TRBV5-1 to TRBJ2-1, with D uncertain. The CDR3 covers 14 residues. CDR1 and CDR2 from the germline V gene are SGHRS and YFSETQ. V lost 5 bases, J lost 0 bases, and 9 bases lay in between. Written as DNA, the CDR3 is TGCGCCAGCAGATCTGATATCTCCTACAATGAGCAGTTCTTC. It encodes CASRSDISYNEQFF.

This clonotype has a handful of counts. The chain joins TRBV15 to TRBJ2-2; perhaps D is TRBD1 or TRBD2 (5 bases each). Germline CDR1 reads LNHNV; CDR2 reads YYDKDF (reference sequence). CDR3 length equals 15 residues. Trimming cost V 0 bases and J 6 bases, with 11 bases left between them. CDR3 residues: CATSRERVGAGELFF. As DNA, the CDR3 is TGTGCCACCAGCAGAGAAAGGGTGGGGGCCGGGGAGCTGTTTTTT.

This clonotype was found a few times. This rearrangement joins TRBV6-6 to TRBJ2-5; perhaps TRBD1 as D (5 bases). V gave up 5 bases and J gave up 1 base, with 8 bases separating them. Germline CDR1 MNHNY, CDR2 SVGAGI (reference sequence). The CDR3 is 13 residues long. The CDR3 spells CASSGHRQETQYF. For the CDR3, the DNA is TGTGCCAGCAGTGGACACCGCCAAGAGACCCAGTACTTC.

This clonotype was found a few times. This chain joins TRBV15 and TRBJ2-7; D is ambiguous. The CDR3 is 12 residues long. The V end lost 2 bases, the J end lost 4 bases, and 6 bases lay between the germline ends. From germline, CDR1 is LNHNV and CDR2 YYDKDF (reference sequence). The CDR3 is CATSRLGYEQYF. Written as DNA, the CDR3 is TGTGCCACCAGCAGACTAGGGTACGAGCAGTACTTC. The variable domain in full, with the rest retrieved from reference TRBV15 and TRBJ2-7, is DAMVIQNPRYQVTQFGKPVTLSCSQTLNHNVMYWYQQKSSQAPKLLFHYYDKDFNNEADTPDNFQSRRPNTSFCFLDIRSPGLGDTAMYLCATSRLGYEQYFGPGTRLTVT.

This clonotype was seen a handful of times. The J gene is TRBJ2-5, the V gene TRBV7-9; D remains unclear. Looked up from germline, CDR1 is SEHNR and CDR2 is FQNEAQ (reference sequence). The CDR3 has 16 amino acids. With 1 base removed from V and 2 bases from J, the gap between germline ends came to 14 bases. The CDR3 bases are TGTGCCAGCAGCTTAGGGGCACACCAACATCAAGAGACCCAGTACTTC. It codes for CASSLGAHQHQETQYF.

This rearrangement joins TRBV7-9 to TRBJ2-1; TRBD2 is a possible D gene (5 bases). Trimming pared 5 bases from V and 4 bases from J, leaving 12 bases between. There are 14 residues in the CDR3. Germline values: CDR1 SEHNR, CDR2 FQNEAQ (reference sequence). The CDR3 protein is CASSPRTLYNEQFF. CDR3 coding DNA: TGTGCCAGCAGCCCAAGGACTCTTTACAATGAGCAGTTCTTC. The full variable domain, in which reference TRBV7-9 and TRBJ2-1 provide the parts outside the CDR3, is DTGVSQNPRHKITKRGQNVTFRCDPISEHNRLYWYRQTLGQGPEFLTYFQNEAQLEKSRLLSDRFSAERPKGSFSTLEIQRTEQGDSAMYLCASSPRTLYNEQFFGPGTRLTVL.

This clonotype showed up just a few times. The chain recombines TRBV5-1 with TRBJ1-1; D unresolved. Per the germline V gene, CDR1 is SGHRS and CDR2 is YFSETQ. V lost 6 bases and J lost 4, with 13 bases in between. The CDR3 sequence is 13 residues long. The CDR3 DNA sequence: TGCGCCAGCAATTTGGGGAGTGGCACTGAAGCTTTCTTT. Encoded protein: CASNLGSGTEAFF.

A few counts support this clonotype. The CDR3 spells CASSTPSGVGYEQFF. CDR3 in DNA: TGTGCCAGCAGTACCCCCAGCGGGGTCGGCTATGAGCAGTTCTTC. The chain employs TRBV28 and TRBJ2-1, with 7 bases that match TRBD2. CDR1 and CDR2 (germline): MDHEN, SYDVKM. J gave up 8 bases and V 5 bases, and 12 bases lay outside the gene matches. This CDR3 has 15 amino acids. The whole variable domain, remainder taken from reference TRBV28 and TRBJ2-1, is DVKVTQSSRYLVKRTGEKVFLECVQDMDHENMFWYRQDPGLGLRLIYFSYDVKMKEKGDIPEGYSVSREKKERFSLILESASTNQTSMYLCASSTPSGVGYEQFFGPGTRLTVL.

This clonotype has more than one count but fewer than ten. This chain uses TRBV6-5 with TRBJ1-2; 7 bases are a match to TRBD1. The CDR3 loop spans 18 amino acids. Germline lookup yields CDR1 MNHEY and CDR2 SVGAGI. The V segment lost 6 bases and the J segment 1 base; nucleotides outside the gene matches: 17. The CDR3 loop is CASRLRRGRSFDNYGYTF. CDR3 in DNA: TGTGCCAGCAGGTTACGCAGGGGGAGATCATTCGATAACTATGGCTACACCTTC.